The clone carrying this T cell receptor (beta chain) was counted many times. Its antigen is unidentified. Nobody among the patients had been given any treatment before thyroid surgery. This CDR3 has 12 amino acids. Germline CDR1 DFQATT, CDR2 SNEGSKA (reference sequence). The germline V and J ends were trimmed by 7 bases and 2 bases, with 11 bases remaining between them. This record comes from a study of metastatic and nonmetastatic thyroid tumors. MiXCR was used by TCRdb to re-call the PCR reads. Among 75,000 to 100,000 clones listed, roughly 13% were seen once. Overall study results and limits: Patients with malignant thyroid tumors reportedly had significantly higher TCR beta diversity than those with benign nodules, in blood and tumor.

Input material: blood. The origin of this receptor is a female donor with papillary thyroid cancer or a benign thyroid nodule (not recorded which). Some clones in this sample may be carry-over from other donors' samples. The chain couples TRBV20-1 to TRBJ2-5, with D uncertain. For the CDR3, the DNA is TGCAGTGGGATAGTGGGGCAAGAGACCCAGTACTTC. Amino acid sequence: CSGIVGQETQYF.